This T cell receptor (beta chain) originates from a study of blood T cells in healthy people across ages. This clonotype was seen more than once but under ten times. Through a sample-barcoded 5' primer and a J-beta primer mix, a second PCR was run for about 6 to 12 cycles. Each CDR3 protein gets one entry after TCRdb re-called the 5' RACE reads with MiXCR. Of around 1,000,000 distinct CDR3 sequences listed, about 25% are singletons. The CDR3 sequence is 13 residues long. Germline CDR1 DFQATT, CDR2 SNEGSKA (reference sequence). This sample also belongs to another study, concerning T cells of mothers and their children.

The receptor comes from a girl aged 2 to 9 in good health. The sample was blood. The chain is built from TRBV20-1 and TRBJ2-5, with D possibly TRBD1 on 6 matching bases. The last part of the DNA fits TRBJ2-7 better; the J call may be wrong. The CDR3 sequence: CSAILDRDYEQYF. The CDR3 coding sequence is TGCAGTGCCATCTTGGACAGAGACTACGAGCAGTACTTC.